Following are 32 T cell receptor beta chains from one sample sequenced in a study of blood T cell repertoires in COVID-19. Using immunoSEQ multiplex PCR, the repertoire was profiled, and TCRdb retains in-frame clones only, with some absent. The repertoire consists of 200,000 to 250,000 clones, with almost 85% occurring once and the leading ten covering approximately 12%. The sequenced sample consisted of peripheral blood. The origin of the receptors is a woman aged 40 to 50 with acute or convalescent COVID-19.

In this sample, this clone turned up a few times. This sequence joins TRBV14 and TRBJ1-5, with D perhaps TRBD1 (6 bases). Trimming took off 1 base at V and 9 bases at J, with 10 bases between the two ends. The CDR3 runs to 13 residues. Per the germline V gene, CDR1 is SGHDN and CDR2 is FVKESK. The CDR3: CASSQARGGPQHF. The CDR3 DNA follows: TGTGCCAGCAGCCAAGCCCGAGGGGGGCCCCAGCATTTT.

This chain's CDR3 is CASSFNRGPMRGANVLTF. The CDR3 coding sequence is TGTGCCAGCAGCTTCAACAGGGGGCCGATGAGAGGGGCCAACGTCCTGACTTTC. The chain uses TRBV5-8 and TRBJ2-6; 9 positions match TRBD1. V lost 2 bases and J lost 4; bases outside the gene matches: 10. The CDR3 contains 18 residues. Germline V CDR1 and CDR2: SGHTS, YDEGEE.

This chain links TRBV19 with TRBJ1-5, with a weak D call TRBD1 (6 bases). This CDR3 has 18 residues. Germline V gene lookup returns CDR1 LNHDA and CDR2 SQIVND (reference sequence). The V end was cut by 3 bases, the J end by 7 bases, with 25 bases between. The CDR3 coding sequence is TGTGCCAGTAGTATTAGGGCAAACAGGGTAGGTGTTGGCCAGCCCCAGCATTTT. Translating it yields CASSIRANRVGVGQPQHF.

The chain's CDR3 is CASSSVEGSQYF. The DNA of the CDR3 is TGTGCCAGCAGTTCCGTAGAGGGTTCGCAGTATTTT. The rearrangement uses TRBV6-6 and TRBJ2-3; D possibly corresponds to TRBD2 (5 bases). Germline CDR1 is MNHNY and CDR2 is SVGAGI (reference sequence). Between the trimmed V and J ends, which lost 4 bases and 10 bases, there was a span of 12 bases. The CDR3 has 12 amino acids.

The V call is TRBV30, the J call TRBJ1-5; D is unresolved. Trimming left V 2 bases short and J 3 bases short, with 8 bases between. Germline values: CDR1 GTSNPN, CDR2 SVGIG (reference sequence). The CDR3 contains 13 residues. CDR3 residues: CAWSKTDNQPQHF. Written as DNA, the CDR3 is TGTGCCTGGAGTAAAACAGACAATCAGCCCCAGCATTTT.

The chain has TRBV19 and TRBJ2-4; the match to TRBD2 covers 13 bases. J lost 7 bases, V lost 2 bases, and 11 bases had no gene match. CDR3 size: 18 residues. The germline CDR1 and CDR2 sequences are LNHDA and SQIVND (reference sequence). This chain's CDR3 is CASSIRGTSGAEGNIQYF. The CDR3 region has the DNA TGTGCCAGTAGTATACGGGGGACTAGCGGGGCCGAGGGGAACATTCAGTACTTC.

This chain uses TRBV13 with TRBJ1-1; tentative D call: TRBD1 (6 bases). From germline, CDR1 is PRHDT and CDR2 FYEKMQ (reference sequence). The CDR3 sequence is 16 residues long. Trimming shortened V by 4 bases and J by 2 bases, and 17 bases separated the two germline ends. For the CDR3, the DNA is TGTGCCAGCAGCTCCCGGGAGGGGACATATAACACTGAAGCTTTCTTT. Protein sequence: CASSSREGTYNTEAFF.

This clone occurred once. This chain connects TRBV13 to TRBJ1-1; D ambiguous. The V gene lost 5 bases and the J gene lost 0 bases, with 7 bases spanning the gap. Germline loops: CDR1 PRHDT, CDR2 FYEKMQ (reference sequence). The CDR3 spans 13 residues. This CDR3 reads CASSRGLNTEAFF. The CDR3 DNA follows: TGTGCCAGCAGCCGAGGGTTGAACACTGAAGCTTTCTTT.

The rearrangement uses TRBV15 and TRBJ2-7, with D maybe TRBD1 (5 bases). Germline V gene data show CDR1 as LNHNV and CDR2 as YYDKDF (reference sequence). This CDR3 spans 12 amino acids. V dropped 8 bases and J dropped 7 bases, with 15 bases sitting between them. The CDR3 spells CATGQGSHEQYF. In DNA, the CDR3 is TGTGCCACCGGACAAGGGTCCCATGAGCAGTACTTC.

V gene TRBV7-6 combines with J gene TRBJ2-1; 8 bases are shared with TRBD1. With V trimmed by 5 bases and J by 10 bases, 13 bases remained unmatched. The CDR3 sequence is 15 residues long. Germline V gives CDR1 SGHVS, CDR2 FNYEAQ. Here the CDR3 DNA reads TGTGCCAGCAGCCCTGGGACAGGACCATCTGGGGAGCAGTTCTTC. Amino acids: CASSPGTGPSGEQFF.

This sequence joins TRBV7-6 and TRBJ2-1; 7 nucleotides agree with TRBD2. The length of the CDR3 is 15 residues. Germline V gene data show CDR1 as SGHVS and CDR2 as FNYEAQ. After removal of 1 base from V and 7 bases from J, the junction contained 7 bases not matched to a gene. The CDR3 DNA sequence: TGTGCCAGCAGCTTAGTCGCGGGAGAATATAATGAGCAGTTCTTC. The encoded protein is CASSLVAGEYNEQFF.

The chain carries TRBV5-1 and TRBJ1-2, with a weak D call TRBD1 (6 bases). V dropped 4 bases and J dropped 2 bases, with 12 bases sitting between them. CDR3 length: 14 amino acids. CDR1 is SGHRS, CDR2 YFSETQ, per germline. CDR3 nucleotides: TGCGCCAGCAGCCTTTACCAGGGGAACTATGGCTACACCTTC. Encoded protein: CASSLYQGNYGYTF.

The chain combines TRBV25-1 with TRBJ1-2; 7 positions agree with TRBD1. Unmatched junction bases numbered 0, after V lost 2 bases and J lost 3 bases. The CDR3 totals 13 residues. Germline V CDR1 and CDR2: MGHDK, SYGVNS. The CDR3 nucleotides are TGTGCCAGCAGTGAAGACAGGGACTATGGCTACACCTTC. It yields the protein CASSEDRDYGYTF.

This clone was picked up one time. The V call is TRBV7-3, the J call TRBJ1-1; 8 bases map to TRBD1. V lost 6 bases to trimming and J lost 3 bases; unmatched junction nucleotides: 3. Germline-derived CDR1 and CDR2 are SGHTA and FQGTGA. The CDR3 totals 13 residues. This CDR3 reads CASSRDRYTEAFF. DNA for the CDR3: TGTGCCAGCAGTCGGGACAGGTACACTGAAGCTTTCTTT.

The sample holds one count of this clone. V and J are TRBV4-1 and TRBJ1-2; no clear D gene. Trimming removed 5 bases from V and 8 bases from J, with 15 bases in between. Looked up from germline, CDR1 is MGHRA and CDR2 is YSYEKL. CDR3 length equals 13 residues. This CDR3 is CASSTTGYDGYTF. The DNA for the CDR3 is TGCGCCAGCAGCACTACCGGGTATGACGGCTACACCTTC.

This clone has a single count. J is TRBJ1-4 and V is TRBV11-2; D call uncertain. The CDR3 is made up of 17 amino acids. The V end was cut by 5 bases, the J end by 1 base, with 17 bases between. Germline V lookup: CDR1 SGHAT, CDR2 FQNNGV. CDR3 bases: TGTGCCAGCAGCCGGACGGGAGGGATGGTAACTAATGAAAAACTGTTTTTT. Encoded protein: CASSRTGGMVTNEKLFF.

The chain joins TRBV2 to TRBJ2-7, with TRBD2 as a possible D gene (7 bases). The CDR3 runs to 14 residues. V lost 1 base, J lost 6 bases, and 13 bases lay in between. Germline CDR1 SNHLY, CDR2 FYNNEI. The CDR3 coding sequence is TGTGCCAGCAGTGAAGTTCGGGGAGGGGGCGAGCAGTACTTC. Its protein product is CASSEVRGGGEQYF.

The CDR3 loop reads CASSSQETQYF. The CDR3 DNA follows: TGTGCCAGCAGCTCGCAAGAGACCCAGTACTTC. The chain has TRBV5-6 and TRBJ2-5; D not resolved. Germline CDR1 is SGHDT and CDR2 is YYEEEE. The CDR3 extends over 11 amino acids. Between the trimmed V and J ends, which lost 3 bases and 2 bases, there was a span of 2 bases.

This chain joins TRBV18 and TRBJ1-1, with D unresolved. Deletions cut 0 bases from V and 1 base from J, with 12 bases between. Germline V gene data show CDR1 as KGHSH and CDR2 as LQKENI. This CDR3 region has 16 residues. The CDR3 is CASSPPWMAENTEAFF. The CDR3 DNA is TGTGCCAGCTCACCACCGTGGATGGCGGAGAACACTGAAGCTTTCTTT. The whole variable domain, filled in from reference TRBV18 and TRBJ1-1, reads NAGVMQNPRHLVRRRGQEARLRCSPMKGHSHVYWYRQLPEEGLKFMVYLQKENIIDESGMPKERFSAEFPKEGPSILRIQQVVRGDSAAYFCASSPPWMAENTEAFFGQGTRLTVV.

The CDR3 reads CASSPSWRDYGYTF. The CDR3, as DNA: TGTGCCAGCAGCCCTTCCTGGAGGGACTATGGCTACACCTTC. The chain carries TRBV7-2 and TRBJ1-2; D gene ambiguous. Trimming removed 5 bases at V and 3 bases at J, with 13 bases between. The CDR3 covers 14 residues. Germline CDR1 SGHTA, CDR2 FQGNSA. Supplemented by reference TRBV7-2 and TRBJ1-2, the full variable domain reads GAGVSQSPSNKVTEKGKDVELRCDPISGHTALYWYRQSLGQGLEFLIYFQGNSAPDKSGLPSDRFSAERTGGSVSTLTIQRTQQEDSAVYLCASSPSWRDYGYTFGSGTRLTVV.

The chain recombines TRBV15 with TRBJ1-2; D unresolved. CDR3 length equals 15 residues. The V and J ends lost 0 bases and 3 bases respectively, with 11 bases between them. Germline assignment: CDR1 LNHNV and CDR2 YYDKDF (reference sequence). Here the CDR3 DNA reads TGTGCCACCAGCAGAGATCGCGGGGTCTACTATGGCTACACCTTC. Translation gives CATSRDRGVYYGYTF.

This chain connects TRBV12-5 to TRBJ1-5; the D gene is possibly TRBD1 (6 bases). CDR3 length: 14 residues. Germline loops: CDR1 LGHNT, CDR2 FRNRAP. The ends were cut back, 9 bases at V and 7 bases at J, with 19 bases in the middle. CDR3 loop: CASRTGTVDQPQHF. CDR3 nucleotides: TGTGCTAGCCGTACAGGGACGGTTGACCAGCCCCAGCATTTT.

The genes are TRBV6-4 and TRBJ2-4, with a possible D match to TRBD1 (5 bases). The CDR3 is 17 residues long. Trimming cost V 5 bases and J 0 bases, with 17 bases left between them. The germline CDR1 and CDR2 sequences are MRHNA and SNTAGT. Here the CDR3 reads CASSRQNVILAKNIQYF. DNA of the CDR3: TGTGCCAGCAGTAGACAGAATGTTATACTAGCCAAAAACATTCAGTACTTC.

The chain has TRBV2 and TRBJ1-6; perhaps TRBD1 as D (6 bases). This CDR3 is built from 13 residues. V lost 6 bases and J 9 bases, leaving 12 bases between the germline ends. Per germline, CDR1 SNHLY and CDR2 FYNNEI. CDR3 bases: TGTGCCAGCAGCAAGGGGGGGTCTTCACCCCTCCACTTT. Protein product: CASSKGGSSPLHF.

The V call is TRBV12-3 or TRBV12-4, the J call TRBJ1-1; 7 nucleotides agree with TRBD1. V gave up 7 bases and J gave up 4 bases; unmatched junction bases: 6. CDR3 length: 13 amino acids. CDR3 sequence (DNA): TGTGCCAGCACTTCGGCAGGGGGCACTGAAGCTTTCTTT. Translation: CASTSAGGTEAFF.

The chain joins TRBV27 to TRBJ2-7, with a possible D match to TRBD2 (6 bases). The germline CDR1 and CDR2 sequences are MNHEY and SMNVEV (reference sequence). Deletions cut 5 bases from V and 3 bases from J, with 23 bases between. The CDR3 sequence is 17 residues long. The CDR3 loop is CASSPYPASGYFYEQYF. The CDR3, as DNA: TGTGCCAGCAGTCCATACCCGGCCAGCGGGTATTTCTACGAGCAGTACTTC.

The J gene is TRBJ2-7, the V gene TRBV24-1; 10 bases fit TRBD1. Germline CDR1 and CDR2: KGHDR and SFDVKD. With V trimmed by 3 bases and J by 3 bases, 1 base remained unmatched. CDR3 length equals 14 residues. The CDR3 bases are TGTGCCACCAGTGATCGGGACAGGGGCTACGAGCAGTACTTC. It specifies CATSDRDRGYEQYF.

The chain uses TRBV15 and TRBJ1-2; tentative D call: TRBD1 (6 bases). The length of the CDR3 is 15 residues. Trimming took off 0 bases at V and 6 bases at J, with 14 bases between the two ends. Germline-derived CDR1 and CDR2 are LNHNV and YYDKDF (reference sequence). CDR3 loop: CATSRDRRTEDGYTF. Written as DNA, the CDR3 is TGTGCCACCAGCAGAGATCGGCGGACAGAAGATGGCTACACCTTC.

This sequence joins TRBV3-1 (or the pseudogene TRBV3-2) and TRBJ2-3, with 11 bases matching TRBD2. The V segment lost 4 bases and the J segment 0 bases; nucleotides outside the gene matches: 0. The CDR3 sequence is 15 residues long. CDR1 is LGHDT and CDR2 is YNNKEL in the germline V gene (reference sequence). CDR3 amino acids: CASSRTSGSTDTQYF. The CDR3 bases are TGTGCCAGCAGCCGGACTAGCGGGAGCACAGATACGCAGTATTTT.

This clone showed up just once. The chain carries TRBV12-3 or TRBV12-4 and TRBJ2-2; D unresolved. The germline V and J ends were trimmed by 1 base and 4 bases, with 4 bases remaining between them. The CDR3 is 13 residues long. For the CDR3, the DNA is TGTGCCAGCAGTTTAGTCGGCACCGGGGAGCTGTTTTTT. The encoded protein is CASSLVGTGELFF.

The sample holds one count of this clone. The chain employs TRBV5-1 and TRBJ1-1, with D perhaps TRBD1 (6 bases). This CDR3 comprises 14 residues. The ends were cut back, 5 bases at V and 3 bases at J, with 14 bases in the middle. Per the germline V gene, CDR1 is SGHRS and CDR2 is YFSETQ. CDR3 amino acids: CASSSGTLDTEAFF. The CDR3 nucleotides read TGCGCCAGCAGTTCCGGGACATTAGACACTGAAGCTTTCTTT.

The chain combines TRBV21-1 with TRBJ1-2; TRBD1 is taken as the D call from the table, unchecked against the DNA. TRBV21-1 corresponds to a pseudogene. The CDR3 contains 15 residues. CDR3 residues: CASSSRDRGGYGYTF. The CDR3 nucleotides are TGTGCCAGCAGCTCCCGGGACAGGGGAGGGTATGGCTACACCTTC.